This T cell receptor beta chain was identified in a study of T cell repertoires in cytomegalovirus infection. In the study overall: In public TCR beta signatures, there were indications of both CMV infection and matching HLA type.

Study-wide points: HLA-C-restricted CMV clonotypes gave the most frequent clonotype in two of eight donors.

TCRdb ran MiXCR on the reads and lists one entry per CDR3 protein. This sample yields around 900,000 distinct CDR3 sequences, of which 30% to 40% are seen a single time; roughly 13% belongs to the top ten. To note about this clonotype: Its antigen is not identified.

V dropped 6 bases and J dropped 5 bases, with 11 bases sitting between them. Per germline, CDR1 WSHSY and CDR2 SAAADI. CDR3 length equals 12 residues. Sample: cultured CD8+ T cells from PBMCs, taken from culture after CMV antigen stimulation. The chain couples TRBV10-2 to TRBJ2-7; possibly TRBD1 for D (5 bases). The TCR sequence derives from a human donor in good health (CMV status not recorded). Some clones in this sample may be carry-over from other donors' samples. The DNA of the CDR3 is TGCGCCAGCAGCGTTGGACAAAACGAGCAGTACTTC. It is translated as CASSVGQNEQYF.